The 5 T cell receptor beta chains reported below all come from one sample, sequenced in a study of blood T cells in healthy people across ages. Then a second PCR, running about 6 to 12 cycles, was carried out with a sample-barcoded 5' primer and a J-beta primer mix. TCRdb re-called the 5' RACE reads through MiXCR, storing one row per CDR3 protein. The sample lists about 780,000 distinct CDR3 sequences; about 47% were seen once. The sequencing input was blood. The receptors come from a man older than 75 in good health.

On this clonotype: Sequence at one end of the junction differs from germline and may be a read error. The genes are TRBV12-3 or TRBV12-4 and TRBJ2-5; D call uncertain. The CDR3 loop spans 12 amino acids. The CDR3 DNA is TGTGCCGGCAGTTTAACTCTGGAGACCCAGTACTTC. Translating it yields CAGSLTLETQYF.

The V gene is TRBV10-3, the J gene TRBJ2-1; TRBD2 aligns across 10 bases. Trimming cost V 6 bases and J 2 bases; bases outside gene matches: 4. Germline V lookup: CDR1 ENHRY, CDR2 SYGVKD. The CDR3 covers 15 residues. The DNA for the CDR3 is TGTGCCATCAGGGCTGGACTAGCGGCCTACAATGAGCAGTTCTTC. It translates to CAIRAGLAAYNEQFF.

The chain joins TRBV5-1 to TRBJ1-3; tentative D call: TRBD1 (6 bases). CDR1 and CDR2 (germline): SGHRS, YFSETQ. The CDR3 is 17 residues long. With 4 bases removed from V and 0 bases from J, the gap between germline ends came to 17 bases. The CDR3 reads CASSRQPGHNSGNTIYF. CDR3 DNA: TGCGCCAGCAGCCGTCAACCGGGACACAACTCTGGAAACACCATATATTTT.

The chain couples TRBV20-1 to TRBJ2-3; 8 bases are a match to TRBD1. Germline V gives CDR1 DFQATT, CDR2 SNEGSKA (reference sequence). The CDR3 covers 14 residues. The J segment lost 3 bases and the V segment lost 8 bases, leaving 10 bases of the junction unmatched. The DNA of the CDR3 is TGCAGTTCCTCCCGGGACAGGAAGACAGATACGCAGTATTTT. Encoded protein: CSSSRDRKTDTQYF.

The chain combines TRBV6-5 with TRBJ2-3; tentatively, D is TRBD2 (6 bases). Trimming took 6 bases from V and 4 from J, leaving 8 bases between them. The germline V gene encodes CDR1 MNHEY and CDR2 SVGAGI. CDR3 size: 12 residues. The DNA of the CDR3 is TGTGCCAGCAGGGGGGACTCAGATACGCAGTATTTT. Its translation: CASRGDSDTQYF.